The entry below gives a single T cell receptor (beta chain) sequence along with its context. Its antigen is undetermined. These data belong to a study of T-cell reconstitution after alpha-beta-depleted transplantation in children. Study outcomes and limitations: For some patients, TCRbeta diversity was high at day 60 because of recipient T cells and thymic progenitors that survived. Reportedly, only several hundred clones from non-depleted graft cells drove alpha-beta T-cell counts at about two months. Most T-cell counts and diversity one year after the transplant came from T cells that were newly produced.

Researchers prepared the TCRbeta library using unique molecular identifiers, the study reports. MiXCR was run by TCRdb on the PCR reads, yielding one entry per CDR3 protein. This repertoire shows about 610,000 distinct CDR3 sequences, 27% found once; its top ten account for under 45%. This CDR3 has 13 residues. Trimming shortened V by 2 bases and J by 2 bases, and 5 bases separated the two germline ends. Germline V gene lookup returns CDR1 LGHNA and CDR2 YNFKEQ. This sequence joins TRBV4-2 and TRBJ2-3, with unresolved D. The clonotype originates from a boy under three years old with Wiskott-Aldrich syndrome, due to receive a stem cell transplant. The sequencing used PBMCs, collected before TCRalphabeta/CD19-depleted stem cell transplant. The CDR3 DNA reads TGTGCCAGCAGCCAAAAAGTCACAGATACGCAGTATTTT. It is translated as CASSQKVTDTQYF.